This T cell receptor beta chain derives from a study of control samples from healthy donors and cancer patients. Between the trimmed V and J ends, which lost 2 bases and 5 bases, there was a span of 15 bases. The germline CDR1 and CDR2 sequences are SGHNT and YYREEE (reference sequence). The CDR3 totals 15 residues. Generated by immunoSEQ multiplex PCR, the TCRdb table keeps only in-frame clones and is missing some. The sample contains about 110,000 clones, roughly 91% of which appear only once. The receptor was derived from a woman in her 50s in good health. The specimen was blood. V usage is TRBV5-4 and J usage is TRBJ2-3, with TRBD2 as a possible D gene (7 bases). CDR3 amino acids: CASSFGGGRKDTQYF. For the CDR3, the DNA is TGTGCCAGCAGCTTTGGGGGGGGGCGGAAAGATACGCAGTATTTT.